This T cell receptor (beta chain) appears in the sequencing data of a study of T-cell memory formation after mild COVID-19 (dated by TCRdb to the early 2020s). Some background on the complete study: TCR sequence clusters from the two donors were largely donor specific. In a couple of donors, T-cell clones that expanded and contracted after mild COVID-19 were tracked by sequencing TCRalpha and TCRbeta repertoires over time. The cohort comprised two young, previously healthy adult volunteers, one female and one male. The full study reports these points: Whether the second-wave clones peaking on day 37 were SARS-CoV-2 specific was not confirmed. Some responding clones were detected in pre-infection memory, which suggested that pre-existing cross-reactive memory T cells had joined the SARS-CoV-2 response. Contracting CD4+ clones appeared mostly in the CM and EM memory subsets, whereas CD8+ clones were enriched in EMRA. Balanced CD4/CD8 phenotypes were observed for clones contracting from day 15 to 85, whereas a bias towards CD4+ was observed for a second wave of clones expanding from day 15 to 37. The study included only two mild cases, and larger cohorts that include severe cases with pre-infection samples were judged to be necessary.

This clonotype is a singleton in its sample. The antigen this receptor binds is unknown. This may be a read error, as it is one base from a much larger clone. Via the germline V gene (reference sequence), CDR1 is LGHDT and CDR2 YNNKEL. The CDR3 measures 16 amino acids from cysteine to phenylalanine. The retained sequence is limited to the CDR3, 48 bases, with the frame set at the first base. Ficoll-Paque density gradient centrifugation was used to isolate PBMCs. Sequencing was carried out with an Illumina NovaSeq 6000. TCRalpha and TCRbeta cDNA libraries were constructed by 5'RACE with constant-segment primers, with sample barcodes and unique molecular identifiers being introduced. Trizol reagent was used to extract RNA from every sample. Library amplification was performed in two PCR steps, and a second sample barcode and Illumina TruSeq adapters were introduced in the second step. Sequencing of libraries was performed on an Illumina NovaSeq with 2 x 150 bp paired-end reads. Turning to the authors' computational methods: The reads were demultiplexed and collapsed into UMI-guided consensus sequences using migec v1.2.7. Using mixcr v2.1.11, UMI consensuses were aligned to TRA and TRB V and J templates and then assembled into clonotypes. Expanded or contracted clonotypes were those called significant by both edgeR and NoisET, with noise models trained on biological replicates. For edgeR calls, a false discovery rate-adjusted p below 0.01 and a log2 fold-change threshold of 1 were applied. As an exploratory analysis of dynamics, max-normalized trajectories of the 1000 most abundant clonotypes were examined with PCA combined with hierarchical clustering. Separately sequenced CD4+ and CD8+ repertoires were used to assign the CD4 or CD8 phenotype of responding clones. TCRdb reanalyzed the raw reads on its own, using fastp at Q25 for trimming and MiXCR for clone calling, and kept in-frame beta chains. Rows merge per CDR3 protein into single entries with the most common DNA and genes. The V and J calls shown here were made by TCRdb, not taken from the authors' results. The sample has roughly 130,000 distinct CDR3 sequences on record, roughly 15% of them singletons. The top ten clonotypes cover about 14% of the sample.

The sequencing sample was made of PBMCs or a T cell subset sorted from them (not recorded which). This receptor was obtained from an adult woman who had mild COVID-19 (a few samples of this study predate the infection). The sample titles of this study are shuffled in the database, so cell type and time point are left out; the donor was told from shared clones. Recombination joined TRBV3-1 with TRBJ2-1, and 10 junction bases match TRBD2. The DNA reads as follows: TGTGCCAGCATCCAAGGGTCTAGCGGGGGCAACAATGAGCAGTTCTTC. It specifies CASIQGSSGGNNEQFF.